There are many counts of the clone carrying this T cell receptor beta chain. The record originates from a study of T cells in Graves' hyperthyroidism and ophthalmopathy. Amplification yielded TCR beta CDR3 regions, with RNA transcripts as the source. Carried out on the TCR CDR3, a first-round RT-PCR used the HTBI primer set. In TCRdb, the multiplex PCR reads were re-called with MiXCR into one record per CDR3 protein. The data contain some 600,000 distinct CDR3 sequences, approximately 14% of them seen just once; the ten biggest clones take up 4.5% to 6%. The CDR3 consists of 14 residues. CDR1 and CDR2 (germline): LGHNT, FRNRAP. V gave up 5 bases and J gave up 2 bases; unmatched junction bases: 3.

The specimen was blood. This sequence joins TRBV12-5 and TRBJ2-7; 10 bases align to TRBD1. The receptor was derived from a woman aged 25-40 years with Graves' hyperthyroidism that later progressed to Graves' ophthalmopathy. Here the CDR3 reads CASGLGQGTYEQYF. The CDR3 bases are TGTGCTAGTGGTCTGGGACAGGGGACCTACGAGCAGTACTTC.